Shown below are 6 T cell receptor beta chains from a single sample sequenced in a study of blood T cell repertoires in COVID-19. Clones were sequenced by immunoSEQ multiplex PCR, and TCRdb holds only the in-frame ones, with some missing. The sample gives about 13,000 clones, roughly 78% of which show up once; roughly 32% is in the top ten. Material for sequencing was peripheral blood. The receptors shown here come from a human donor in a cohort sampled during active COVID-19.

The rearrangement links TRBV11-2 to TRBJ1-2, with 12 positions matching TRBD1. Per the germline V gene, CDR1 is SGHAT and CDR2 is FQNNGV. The CDR3 has 15 amino acids. J gave up 8 bases and V 3 bases, and 7 bases lay outside the gene matches. CDR3 nucleotides: TGTGCCAGCAGCTTGCGGGACAGGGGGCAGATGGGCTACACCTTC. It specifies CASSLRDRGQMGYTF.

This clone was observed a few times. V usage is TRBV30 and J usage is TRBJ1-1; D is unclear. CDR1 is GTSNPN and CDR2 is SVGIG in the germline V gene (reference sequence). Trimming removed 5 bases from V and 1 base from J, with 8 bases in between. The CDR3 has 12 residues. CDR3 coding DNA: TGTGCCTGGGCGGGGTCGAACACTGAAGCTTTCTTT. It translates to CAWAGSNTEAFF.

The chain recombines TRBV3-1 (or the pseudogene TRBV3-2) with TRBJ1-5, with 9 positions matching TRBD1. Losses at the gene ends were 4 bases for V and 4 bases for J; bases not matched to a gene: 5. This CDR3 is built from 15 residues. From germline, CDR1 is LGHDT and CDR2 YNNKEL (reference sequence). The CDR3 region is CASSPRDRENQPQHF. Here the CDR3 DNA reads TGTGCCAGCAGCCCAAGGGACAGGGAAAATCAGCCCCAGCATTTT.

The chain is built from TRBV7-9 and TRBJ2-1, with no clear D. The V end lost 8 bases, the J end lost 9 bases, and 17 bases lay between the germline ends. Per the germline V gene, CDR1 is SEHNR and CDR2 is FQNEAQ (reference sequence). The CDR3 is 13 amino acids. CDR3 protein: CASVLSDTPEQFF. The DNA of the CDR3 is TGTGCCAGCGTGCTATCAGACACGCCTGAGCAGTTCTTC.

The CDR3 reads CASSFVTGEWFF. The CDR3 DNA reads as TGTGCCAGCAGCTTTGTTACAGGGGAATGGTTCTTC. This chain uses TRBV7-2 with TRBJ2-1; 7 bases are a match to TRBD1. V lost 3 bases and J lost 15; bases outside the gene matches: 8. This CDR3 has 12 amino acids. Looked up from germline, CDR1 is SGHTA and CDR2 is FQGNSA.

The chain carries TRBV2 and TRBJ2-1; a possible D gene is TRBD2 (6 bases). Germline loops: CDR1 SNHLY, CDR2 FYNNEI. This CDR3 contains 15 residues. V was trimmed by 7 bases and J by 3 bases, leaving 16 bases between them. CDR3 sequence: CASTRSGGSYNEQFF. CDR3 nucleotides: TGTGCCAGCACCAGAAGTGGGGGGAGCTACAATGAGCAGTTCTTC.